This entry lists 19 T cell receptor beta chains sequenced from one sample in a study of shared clonotypes between healthy human individuals. The data were produced by immunoSEQ multiplex PCR, yet TCRdb's version contains in-frame clones alone and is incomplete. The sample lists about 1.5 million clones; approximately 97% were seen once. Material: naive CD4+ T cells sorted from blood. Subset of the sample: CD45RA+ positively selected. These receptors were obtained from a man aged 25-45 years in good health.

CDR3 bases: TGTGCCAGCAGCGCCGATCGGGCCGCTTTCTTT. This translates into CASSADRAAFF. V usage is TRBV6-5 and J usage is TRBJ1-1, with no clear D. This CDR3 spans 11 amino acids. Deletions cut 6 bases from V and 11 bases from J, with 13 bases between. Germline CDR1 and CDR2: MNHEY and SVGAGI.

The chain recombines TRBV9 with TRBJ2-2; weak D call: TRBD2 (5 bases). Germline lookup yields CDR1 SGDLS and CDR2 YYNGEE. V was shortened by 3 bases and J by 1 base, with 7 bases between the two germline ends. The CDR3 consists of 14 residues. CDR3 nucleotide sequence: TGTGCCAGCAGCGCAAGCGGGAACACCGGGGAGCTGTTTTTT. The encoded protein is CASSASGNTGELFF.

CDR3 nucleotide sequence: TGTGCCAGCAGCTTAGTGGGACTAGCAGCTGAGACCCAGTACTTC. Translation gives CASSLVGLAAETQYF. This chain uses TRBV7-9 with TRBJ2-5, with TRBD2 matching over 9 bases. The CDR3 loop spans 15 amino acids. The ends lost 1 base at V and 5 bases at J; junction bases unmatched: 5. Germline-derived CDR1 and CDR2 are SEHNR and FQNEAQ (reference sequence).

J is TRBJ2-1 and V is TRBV27, with D maybe TRBD2 (6 bases). This CDR3 comprises 20 residues. V was shortened by 6 bases and J by 6 bases, with 33 bases between the two germline ends. Per germline, CDR1 MNHEY and CDR2 SMNVEV (reference sequence). CDR3 protein: CASSSLRASQAGRSVNEQFF. CDR3 nucleotides: TGTGCCAGCAGCTCCCTCCGGGCGTCCCAAGCCGGGAGATCAGTCAATGAGCAGTTCTTC.

V gene TRBV7-8 combines with J gene TRBJ2-1; 9 bases are a match to TRBD1. Unmatched junction bases numbered 6, after V lost 6 bases and J lost 6 bases. This CDR3 comprises 14 residues. Germline-derived CDR1 and CDR2 are SGHVS and FQNEAQ. The CDR3 region is CASSLLDRGNEQFF. The CDR3, as DNA: TGTGCCAGCAGTTTACTGGACAGGGGCAATGAGCAGTTCTTC.

The chain couples TRBV6-1 to TRBJ2-3; 8 bases agree with TRBD2. CDR1 and CDR2 (germline): MNHNS, SASEGT. CDR3 length: 18 amino acids. J lost 4 bases, V lost 1 base, and 13 bases had no gene match. CDR3: CASSEGRWGLGVPDTQYF. As DNA, the CDR3 is TGTGCCAGCAGTGAAGGTCGTTGGGGACTAGGGGTCCCAGATACGCAGTATTTT.

About this clone itself: The same CDR3 arises from other DNA sequences in this sample as well. The chain couples TRBV5-1 to TRBJ2-3; either TRBD1 or TRBD2 may supply D (6 bases each). Germline CDR1 SGHRS, CDR2 YFSETQ. Trimming took 0 bases from V and 2 from J, leaving 10 bases between them. The CDR3 extends over 15 amino acids. As DNA, the CDR3 is TGCGCCAGCAGCTTGGAAAGGGGGGACACAGATACGCAGTATTTT. Residues: CASSLERGDTDTQYF.

Written as DNA, the CDR3 is TGCGCCAGCAGCTTGGGGCCGCAAGGTCGCGAGCAGTACTTC. Residues: CASSLGPQGREQYF. This rearrangement joins TRBV5-1 to TRBJ2-7; D is ambiguous. The CDR3 contains 14 residues. Trimming stripped 0 bases from V and 6 bases from J, with 13 bases between. Per the germline V gene, CDR1 is SGHRS and CDR2 is YFSETQ.

V gene TRBV4-3 combines with J gene TRBJ2-7; 9 positions match TRBD2. CDR1 is LGHNA and CDR2 is YSLEER in the germline V gene. The trim removed 0 bases at V and 2 bases at J, leaving 5 bases unmatched. The CDR3 is 16 residues long. CDR3 residues: CASSQEAASGTYEQYF. CDR3 bases: TGCGCCAGCAGCCAAGAAGCGGCTAGCGGGACCTACGAGCAGTACTTC.

The chain couples TRBV29-1 to TRBJ2-2, with 7 bases matching TRBD1. The V gene's germline CDR1 is SQVTM and CDR2 ANQGSEA. V lost 5 bases to trimming and J lost 4 bases; unmatched junction nucleotides: 4. The CDR3 has 13 amino acids. The CDR3 here is CSVSAGGTGELFF. The CDR3 coding sequence is TGCAGCGTTTCCGCAGGGGGCACCGGGGAGCTGTTTTTT.

The chain has TRBV6-4 and TRBJ2-7; no clear D gene. The CDR3 contains 20 residues. Germline CDR1 MRHNA, CDR2 SNTAGT. V lost 2 bases to trimming and J lost 4 bases, with 30 bases between them. CDR3 amino acids: CASSDPKTLLIPPRAYEQYF. In DNA form, the CDR3 reads TGTGCCAGCAGTGACCCCAAGACCCTTCTTATTCCCCCTCGGGCATACGAGCAGTACTTC.

The chain has TRBV4-3 and TRBJ2-2; 9 bases line up with TRBD2. Germline trimming cut 1 base from V and 3 bases from J; bases unmatched to any gene: 3. Per germline, CDR1 LGHNA and CDR2 YSLEER. The CDR3 runs 16 residues. The CDR3 reads CASSQAVAGDTGELFF. The CDR3 DNA sequence: TGCGCCAGCAGCCAAGCGGTAGCGGGAGACACCGGGGAGCTGTTTTTT.

This chain links TRBV7-2 with TRBJ2-1; no clear D. Deletions cut 0 bases from V and 9 bases from J, with 12 bases between. The germline V gene has CDR1 SGHTA and CDR2 FQGNSA. The CDR3 has 14 amino acids. The CDR3 nucleotides read TGTGCCAGCAGCTTAGCGCAGTTTTATGGTGAGCAGTTCTTC. The encoded protein is CASSLAQFYGEQFF.

V and J are TRBV25-1 and TRBJ2-5; D perhaps matches TRBD1 (5 bases). Trimming pared 1 base from V and 4 bases from J, leaving 16 bases between. Germline V CDR1 and CDR2: MGHDK, SYGVNS. The CDR3 sequence is 16 residues long. The CDR3, as DNA: TGTGCCAGCAGTGAATCGGCAGGACATTGGGGAGAGACCCAGTACTTC. It specifies CASSESAGHWGETQYF.

This chain uses TRBV6-5 with TRBJ1-4; no definite D call. Germline CDR1 reads MNHEY; CDR2 reads SVGAGI. V was shortened by 8 bases and J by 2 bases, with 12 bases between the two germline ends. The CDR3 is made up of 14 amino acids. The CDR3 nucleotides read TGTGCCAGCCGTCGCGGGGTTACTAATGAAAAACTGTTTTTT. This translates into CASRRGVTNEKLFF.

This clone occurred once. This chain joins TRBV27 and TRBJ2-3; no reliable D call. Germline values: CDR1 MNHEY, CDR2 SMNVEV (reference sequence). V was pared by 5 bases and J by 3 bases, with 18 bases between. The CDR3 has 16 amino acids. The CDR3 reads CASSPGVARSTDTQYF. In DNA, the CDR3 is TGTGCCAGCAGTCCCGGAGTAGCAAGGTCTACAGATACGCAGTATTTT.

This rearrangement joins TRBV7-9 to TRBJ1-1; 10 bases are shared with TRBD1. After removal of 5 bases from V and 10 bases from J, the junction contained 7 bases not matched to a gene. Germline loops: CDR1 SEHNR, CDR2 FQNEAQ (reference sequence). The CDR3 is made up of 13 amino acids. For the CDR3, the DNA is TGTGCCAGCAGCGAACCGACAGGGGGCATAGCTTTCTTT. Amino acids: CASSEPTGGIAFF. The full variable domain, completed using reference TRBV7-9 and TRBJ1-1, is DTGVSQNPRHKITKRGQNVTFRCDPISEHNRLYWYRQTLGQGPEFLTYFQNEAQLEKSRLLSDRFSAERPKGSFSTLEIQRTEQGDSAMYLCASSEPTGGIAFFGQGTRLTVV.

The J gene is TRBJ2-2, the V gene TRBV19, with D tentatively TRBD1 or TRBD2 (5 bases each). The CDR3 is 15 residues long. In germline, CDR1 is LNHDA, CDR2 SQIVND (reference sequence). V was shortened by 6 bases and J by 0 bases, with 11 bases between the two germline ends. The CDR3 bases are TGTGCCAGTAGAGCCGGGACGGCGAACACCGGGGAGCTGTTTTTT. It encodes CASRAGTANTGELFF.

The chain carries TRBV9 and TRBJ2-3; 11 bases map to TRBD2. The CDR3 totals 17 residues. With V trimmed by 4 bases and J by 0 bases, 7 bases remained unmatched. Germline V gene data show CDR1 as SGDLS and CDR2 as YYNGEE. CDR3 DNA sequence: TGTGCCAGCAGCCCGCGGACTAGCGGGCCGAGCACAGATACGCAGTATTTT. Translated, it gives CASSPRTSGPSTDTQYF.